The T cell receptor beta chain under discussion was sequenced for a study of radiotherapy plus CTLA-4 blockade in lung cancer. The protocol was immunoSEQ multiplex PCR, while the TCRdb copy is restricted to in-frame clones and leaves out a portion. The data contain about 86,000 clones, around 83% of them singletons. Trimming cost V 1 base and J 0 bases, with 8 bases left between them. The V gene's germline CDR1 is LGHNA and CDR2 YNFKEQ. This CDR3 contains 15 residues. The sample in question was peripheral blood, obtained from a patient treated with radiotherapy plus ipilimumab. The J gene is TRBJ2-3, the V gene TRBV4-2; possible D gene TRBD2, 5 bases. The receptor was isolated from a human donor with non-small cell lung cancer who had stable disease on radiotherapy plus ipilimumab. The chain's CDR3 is CASSQVAISTDTQYF. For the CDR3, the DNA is TGTGCCAGCAGCCAAGTAGCGATTAGCACAGATACGCAGTATTTT.